These 17 T cell receptor beta chains share one sample of origin, sequenced in a study of response to subunit inactivated influenza vaccine. TCRdb used MiXCR to reprocess the RT-PCR reads, holding one entry per CDR3 protein. This repertoire shows some 180,000 distinct CDR3 sequences, approximately 9.2% found once; its top ten account for approximately 11%. The sample here was non-naive T cells sorted from PBMCs, taken on the day of vaccination. Every receptor here comes from a man aged 50 or older who received an inactivated influenza vaccine.

This clonotype showed up many times. The rearrangement uses TRBV7-2 and TRBJ2-1; 11 bases are a match to TRBD1. Unmatched junction bases numbered 3, after V lost 1 base and J lost 7 bases. The CDR3 is 15 residues long. CDR1 is SGHTA and CDR2 is FQGNSA in the germline V gene. CDR3 protein: CASSLVGTGGNEQFF. The CDR3 DNA follows: TGTGCCAGCAGCTTAGTCGGGACAGGGGGTAATGAGCAGTTCTTC.

This clonotype has just one count. J is TRBJ2-7 and V is TRBV20-1; D is perhaps TRBD2 (6 bases). Trimming stripped 3 bases from V and 9 bases from J, with 12 bases between. The CDR3 contains 11 residues. CDR1 DFQATT and CDR2 SNEGSKA come from the germline V gene (reference sequence). CDR3 sequence reads: CSASNLGGQYF. CDR3 nucleotide sequence: TGCAGTGCTAGCAACCTCGGGGGGCAGTACTTC.

This chain joins TRBV6-1 and TRBJ1-5; 9 bases fit TRBD1. The junction had 7 bases not matched to a gene; V was cut back by 6 bases and J by 7 bases. Per germline, CDR1 MNHNS and CDR2 SASEGT. The length of the CDR3 is 14 residues. CDR3 protein: CASSKQGARQPQHF. In DNA, the CDR3 is TGTGCCAGCAGCAAACAGGGGGCGAGGCAGCCCCAGCATTTT.

The sample holds a few counts of this clonotype. The chain uses TRBV12-1 and TRBJ2-5. TRBV12-1 is tagged as a pseudogene. This CDR3 has 14 amino acids. The CDR3 here is CASLKVGFGETQYF. The DNA for the CDR3 is TGTGCCAGCCTAAAAGTTGGGTTTGGTGAGACCCAGTACTTC.

The V and J genes are TRBV29-1 and TRBJ2-1; TRBD1 agrees at 7 bases. Trimming took 3 bases from V and 9 from J; bases not matched to a gene: 8. The germline V gene encodes CDR1 SQVTM and CDR2 ANQGSEA. This CDR3 contains 13 residues. CDR3 nucleotides: TGCAGCGTTGATGAGGGGGCGATTGGTGAGCAGTTCTTC. Amino acid sequence: CSVDEGAIGEQFF.

This clonotype was seen only a few times. The chain links TRBV7-8 to TRBJ2-1; D is ambiguous. Germline CDR1 and CDR2: SGHVS and FQNEAQ. V lost 2 bases and J lost 8, with 16 bases in between. The CDR3 extends over 15 amino acids. The CDR3 sequence is CASSLNPARWDEQFF. The DNA of the CDR3 is TGTGCCAGCAGCTTAAACCCCGCACGGTGGGATGAGCAGTTCTTC.

The chain is built from TRBV11-2 and TRBJ2-1, with D perhaps TRBD2 (5 bases). The ends were cut back, 5 bases at V and 11 bases at J, with 25 bases in the middle. Per the germline V gene, CDR1 is SGHAT and CDR2 is FQNNGV. The CDR3 is 16 residues long. The CDR3 nucleotides read TGTGCCAGCAGCACCCCTCGGGCCAAGCGGAGGAATAAGCAGTTCTTC. It translates to CASSTPRAKRRNKQFF.

This clonotype was seen at least ten times. The DNA of the CDR3 is TGTGCCACCAGCAGAGATTGGGGGGGCGCGCCGATTGGAAACACCATATATTTT. It encodes CATSRDWGGAPIGNTIYF. This rearrangement joins TRBV15 to TRBJ1-3; possibly TRBD1 for D (6 bases). Germline V CDR1 and CDR2: LNHNV, YYDKDF (reference sequence). The CDR3 has 18 residues. The V end was cut by 0 bases, the J end by 3 bases, with 18 bases between.

The gene calls are TRBV20-1 and TRBJ1-5; D gene ambiguous. CDR3 length: 15 amino acids. Germline V gene sequence: CDR1 DFQATT, CDR2 SNEGSKA (reference sequence). The V gene lost 3 bases and the J gene lost 1 base, with 13 bases spanning the gap. The CDR3: CSASHGVISNQPQHF. For the CDR3, the DNA is TGCAGTGCTAGCCACGGGGTTATCAGCAATCAGCCCCAGCATTTT.

V is TRBV6-2 or TRBV6-3 and J is TRBJ2-7; perhaps TRBD2 as D (5 bases). Germline assignment: CDR1 MNHEY and CDR2 SVGEGT. Trimming took 3 bases from V and 6 from J, leaving 18 bases between them. There are 15 residues in the CDR3. The CDR3, as DNA: TGTGCCAGCAGTTATCCGGCGGGTTCCCCTCCCGAGCAGTACTTC. It is translated as CASSYPAGSPPEQYF.

V and J are TRBV10-3 and TRBJ2-7, with 8 positions matching TRBD2. The CDR3 covers 15 residues. V shed 4 bases and J 4 bases; nucleotides not matched to a gene: 9. CDR1 and CDR2 from the germline V gene are ENHRY and SYGVKD. The CDR3 reads CAISVEVAGRYEQYF. The CDR3 nucleotides are TGTGCCATCAGTGTGGAGGTAGCGGGGAGGTACGAGCAGTACTTC.

The rearrangement links TRBV7-2 to TRBJ2-2, with D perhaps TRBD2 (5 bases). In germline, CDR1 is SGHTA, CDR2 FQGNSA. The V end was cut by 3 bases, the J end by 6 bases, with 14 bases between. This CDR3 is 15 amino acids long. CDR3 protein: CASSLGSGVPGELFF. In nucleotides, the CDR3 is TGTGCCAGCAGCTTGGGGAGCGGTGTCCCCGGGGAGCTGTTTTTT.

The V gene is TRBV15, the J gene TRBJ2-1, with D unresolved. Germline lookup yields CDR1 LNHNV and CDR2 YYDKDF (reference sequence). This CDR3 is 16 amino acids long. V lost 0 bases and J lost 0, with 9 bases in between. CDR3 nucleotides: TGTGCCACCAGCAGAGATGGAGTAAACTCCTACAATGAGCAGTTCTTC. The encoded protein is CATSRDGVNSYNEQFF.

The chain is built from TRBV5-5 and TRBJ1-2; no reliable D call. The germline V and J ends were trimmed by 3 bases and 4 bases, with 13 bases remaining between them. The CDR3 totals 14 residues. From germline, CDR1 is SGHKS and CDR2 YYEKEE (reference sequence). CDR3 DNA sequence: TGTGCCAGCAGCTCCGACATGGCCTCCTATGGCTACACCTTC. This codes for CASSSDMASYGYTF.

Ten or more counts support this clonotype. The chain links TRBV7-9 to TRBJ2-1, with 7 nucleotides matching TRBD2. V lost 0 bases and J lost 5; bases outside the gene matches: 1. The V gene's germline CDR1 is SEHNR and CDR2 FQNEAQ (reference sequence). CDR3 length equals 14 residues. CDR3 protein: CASSLAGLDNEQFF. The CDR3 DNA reads TGTGCCAGCAGCTTAGCAGGACTAGACAATGAGCAGTTCTTC.

This clonotype showed up many times. This chain uses TRBV2 with TRBJ2-3; 7 bases map to TRBD1. Germline trimming cut 6 bases from V and 2 bases from J; bases unmatched to any gene: 8. Per the germline V gene, CDR1 is SNHLY and CDR2 is FYNNEI. The CDR3 is made up of 15 amino acids. The CDR3 reads CASRVQGSPTDTQYF. For the CDR3, the DNA is TGTGCCAGCAGGGTACAGGGGTCCCCCACAGATACGCAGTATTTT. The full variable domain, with the rest looked up from reference TRBV2 and TRBJ2-3, is EPEVTQTPSHQVTQMGQEVILRCVPISNHLYFYWYRQILGQKVEFLVSFYNNEISEKSEIFDDQFSVERPDGSNFTLKIRSTKLEDSAMYFCASRVQGSPTDTQYFGPGTRLTVL.

This clonotype was detected ten times or more. The chain couples TRBV3-1 to TRBJ1-1; TRBD1 aligns across 10 bases. The CDR3 consists of 14 residues. The trim removed 6 bases at V and 9 bases at J, leaving 10 bases unmatched. Germline V gene lookup returns CDR1 LGHDT and CDR2 YNNKEL (reference sequence). In DNA form, the CDR3 reads TGTGCCAGCAGTCCGACAGGGGGCGTTGAGAAAGCTTTCTTT. Translating it yields CASSPTGGVEKAFF.